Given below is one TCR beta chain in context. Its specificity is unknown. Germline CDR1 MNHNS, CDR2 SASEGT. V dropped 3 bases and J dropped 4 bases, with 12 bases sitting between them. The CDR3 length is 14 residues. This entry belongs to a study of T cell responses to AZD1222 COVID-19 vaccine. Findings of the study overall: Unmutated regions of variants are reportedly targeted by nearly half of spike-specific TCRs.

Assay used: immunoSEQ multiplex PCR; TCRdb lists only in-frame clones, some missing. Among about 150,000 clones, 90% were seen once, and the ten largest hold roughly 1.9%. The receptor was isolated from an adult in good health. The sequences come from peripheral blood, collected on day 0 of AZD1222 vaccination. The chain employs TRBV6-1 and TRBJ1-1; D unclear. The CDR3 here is CASSDWRLGTEAFF. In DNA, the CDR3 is TGTGCCAGCAGTGATTGGAGGCTGGGCACTGAAGCTTTCTTT.